These 2 T cell receptor beta chains originate from one sample sequenced in a study of tumor and adjacent non-tumor tissue in lung cancer. Three rounds of nested PCR, following a modified ARM-PCR protocol, produced the TCRbeta library. Via MiXCR, TCRdb re-called the multiplex PCR reads, giving one row per CDR3 protein. The sample carries 98,000 or so distinct CDR3 sequences, approximately 80% recorded once. No cell sorting was done before RNA was extracted from the tissue. More than 3 cm separated this lung sample from the edge of the tumor. The material sequenced was distant non-tumor lung tissue. These receptors were taken from a man in his 60s with small cell lung cancer.

The chain combines TRBV4-1 with TRBJ2-1, with D perhaps matching TRBD1 (5 bases). Trimming took off 4 bases at V and 6 bases at J, with 19 bases between the two ends. Germline V gene data show CDR1 as MGHRA and CDR2 as YSYEKL. The CDR3 covers 16 residues. DNA of the CDR3: TGCGCCAGCAGCCGCGCGGTGGACATCGACCCCAATGAGCAGTTCTTC. Residues: CASSRAVDIDPNEQFF.

Notes on this clonotype: The junction shows a germline mismatch at one end, possibly a read error. J is TRBJ2-1 and V is TRBV12-5, with 12 bases lining up with TRBD2. This CDR3 spans 20 amino acids. The germline CDR1 and CDR2 sequences are LGHNT and FRNRAP. The CDR3 region has the DNA TGTACTAGTGACTACCAACTGTTACTAGCGGGAGGCTCCCCCTACAATGAGCAGTTCTTC. Encoded protein: CTSDYQLLLAGGSPYNEQFF.